A single sample is the source of the 12 T cell receptor beta chains below, sequenced in a study of blood T cell repertoires in COVID-19. This table comes from immunoSEQ multiplex PCR, and its TCRdb copy is limited to in-frame clones, with some not included. The sample holds about 410,000 clones; about 89% are singletons and the top ten take 1.5% to 1.8%. Sequenced input: peripheral blood. Every receptor here comes from a woman in her forties with COVID-19, enrolled during active disease.

The chain uses TRBV9 and TRBJ2-5; TRBD2 is a possible D gene (6 bases). CDR1 is SGDLS and CDR2 is YYNGEE in the germline V gene. Trimming removed 3 bases at V and 3 bases at J, with 15 bases between. This CDR3 comprises 15 residues. CDR3 protein: CASSAPLWGEETQYF. DNA of the CDR3: TGTGCCAGCAGCGCACCCCTTTGGGGGGAAGAGACCCAGTACTTC.

Turning to this clone: This CDR3 is also generated by other DNA sequences in the sample. The chain uses TRBV4-1 and TRBJ1-1, with TRBD1 matching 7 bases. CDR3 length equals 15 residues. Germline values: CDR1 MGHRA, CDR2 YSYEKL. The trim removed 0 bases at V and 2 bases at J, leaving 3 bases unmatched. CDR3 nucleotides: TGCGCCAGCAGCCAAGATCCAGGGGGAAACACTGAAGCTTTCTTT. This sequence encodes CASSQDPGGNTEAFF.

This rearrangement joins TRBV19 to TRBJ1-1, with TRBD1 identical over 7 bases. The germline V gene has CDR1 LNHDA and CDR2 SQIVND (reference sequence). Trimming removed 2 bases from V and 3 bases from J; junction bases left unmatched: 6. The CDR3 extends over 15 amino acids. CDR3 DNA sequence: TGTGCCAGTAGTATACTGGCAGGGGGAGACACTGAAGCTTTCTTT. Protein sequence: CASSILAGGDTEAFF.

V usage is TRBV27 and J usage is TRBJ1-1; 8 bases agree with TRBD1. J was trimmed by 6 bases and V by 3 bases; bases with no gene match: 6. CDR1 is MNHEY, CDR2 SMNVEV, per germline (reference sequence). The CDR3 length is 14 residues. CDR3 coding DNA: TGTGCCAGCAGTTTTCGGACAGGGCTCGCTGAAGCTTTCTTT. It yields the protein CASSFRTGLAEAFF.

The chain has TRBV7-9 and TRBJ1-2, with TRBD1 matching over 8 bases. The V gene end was trimmed by 2 bases and the J gene end by 5 bases; junction bases not matched to a gene: 4. Germline CDR1 and CDR2: SEHNR and FQNEAQ (reference sequence). The CDR3 extends over 14 amino acids. The CDR3 sequence is CASSLPQGDYGYTF. CDR3 coding DNA: TGTGCCAGCAGCTTACCACAGGGGGATTATGGCTACACCTTC.

In DNA form, the CDR3 reads TGTGCCAGTAGTATGGAGTGGGGACAGGCGAGAACCGGGGAGCTGTTTTTT. Residues: CASSMEWGQARTGELFF. This chain joins TRBV19 and TRBJ2-2; the match to TRBD1 covers 8 bases. Germline V gives CDR1 LNHDA, CDR2 SQIVND (reference sequence). The junction had 11 bases not matched to a gene; V was cut back by 3 bases and J by 5 bases. The CDR3 has 17 residues.

The chain recombines TRBV27 with TRBJ1-1; D unresolved. V was clipped by 8 bases and J by 4 bases, with 17 bases between them. Germline V gene data show CDR1 as MNHEY and CDR2 as SMNVEV (reference sequence). This CDR3 has 14 amino acids. Here the CDR3 reads CASHSGGSITEAFF. Written as DNA, the CDR3 is TGTGCCAGCCACTCGGGAGGGTCCATCACTGAAGCTTTCTTT.

The rearrangement joins TRBV5-1 to TRBJ2-1; D gene unclear. V lost 6 bases and J 7 bases, leaving 11 bases between the germline ends. The CDR3 is made up of 12 amino acids. Germline V gene lookup returns CDR1 SGHRS and CDR2 YFSETQ. Here the CDR3 reads CASISGGNEQFF. CDR3 DNA sequence: TGCGCCAGCATCTCTGGCGGTAATGAGCAGTTCTTC.

This rearrangement joins TRBV7-2 to TRBJ1-5; D possibly corresponds to TRBD1 (6 bases). CDR1 and CDR2 (germline): SGHTA, FQGNSA. V was clipped by 5 bases and J by 6 bases, with 14 bases between them. The CDR3 length is 14 residues. The CDR3 DNA follows: TGTGCCAGCAGCGATAAAACAGGGACTCAGCCCCAGCATTTT. Translation: CASSDKTGTQPQHF.

The chain uses TRBV4-1 and TRBJ2-1; 7 bases are a match to TRBD1. This CDR3 contains 15 residues. Germline-derived CDR1 and CDR2 are MGHRA and YSYEKL. Losses at the gene ends were 4 bases for V and 5 bases for J; bases not matched to a gene: 8. The CDR3 is CASSLPGTANNEQFF. CDR3 sequence (DNA): TGCGCCAGCAGCCTACCCGGGACAGCGAACAATGAGCAGTTCTTC.

The gene calls are TRBV19 and TRBJ2-7; TRBD2 aligns across 9 bases. The CDR3 covers 14 residues. Germline CDR1 is LNHDA and CDR2 is SQIVND (reference sequence). The V segment lost 3 bases and the J segment 3 bases; nucleotides outside the gene matches: 3. This CDR3 reads CASSITSGYYEQYF. The CDR3 DNA is TGTGCCAGTAGTATCACTAGCGGGTACTACGAGCAGTACTTC.

The V and J genes are TRBV19 and TRBJ1-1; D may be TRBD1 (6 bases). Trimming pared 9 bases from V and 5 bases from J, leaving 22 bases between. Germline CDR1 is LNHDA and CDR2 is SQIVND (reference sequence). There are 15 residues in the CDR3. The CDR3 DNA reads as TGTGCCAGCCTCCGGTTACCCAGGGGCGAAACTGAAGCTTTCTTT. It translates to CASLRLPRGETEAFF.